The 25 T cell receptor beta chains below come from one sample, sequenced in a study of response to subunit inactivated influenza vaccine. TCRdb processed the RT-PCR reads anew with MiXCR; each CDR3 protein has one entry. The sample has more than 700,000 distinct CDR3 sequences, approximately 21% seen once. The sample here was PBMCs from blood, taken 5 to 6 days after vaccination. The receptors originated from a man aged 50 to 59 who received an inactivated influenza vaccine.

This clonotype occurred a few times. J is TRBJ1-1 and V is TRBV7-9; D remains unclear. Germline CDR1 is SEHNR and CDR2 is FQNEAQ (reference sequence). The CDR3 is made up of 15 amino acids. V lost 5 bases and J lost 1, with 14 bases in between. The CDR3: CASSPSGRGNTEAFF. DNA for the CDR3: TGTGCCAGCAGCCCGAGTGGAAGAGGGAACACTGAAGCTTTCTTT.

V is TRBV10-1 and J is TRBJ2-1; D call uncertain. The V and J ends lost 0 bases and 10 bases respectively, with 10 bases between them. Germline-derived CDR1 and CDR2 are WNHNN and SYGVQD (reference sequence). The CDR3 has 13 residues. The CDR3 region is CASSESTSTEQFF. The CDR3 DNA reads TGCGCCAGCAGTGAGTCGACAAGCACGGAGCAGTTCTTC.

V usage is TRBV15 and J usage is TRBJ2-1, with 13 nucleotides matching TRBD2. The CDR3 runs to 17 residues. CDR1 and CDR2 (germline): LNHNV, YYDKDF (reference sequence). The ends lost 0 bases at V and 9 bases at J; junction bases unmatched: 8. DNA of the CDR3: TGTGCCACCAGCAGAGATCTCGGACTAGCGGGAGTAGGTGAGCAGTTCTTC. This encodes CATSRDLGLAGVGEQFF.

This clonotype was picked up a small number of times. V usage is TRBV10-3 and J usage is TRBJ1-3; no clear D. Germline V lookup: CDR1 ENHRY, CDR2 SYGVKD. Trimming removed 2 bases from V and 0 bases from J, with 11 bases in between. The CDR3 runs to 16 residues. This CDR3 reads CAISEGRLSSGNTIYF. The CDR3 DNA reads as TGTGCCATCAGTGAGGGCAGACTTAGCTCTGGAAACACCATATATTTT.

Many counts were recorded for this clonotype. The J gene is TRBJ2-1, the V gene TRBV27, with TRBD2 identical over 15 bases. This CDR3 is 15 amino acids long. The germline gives CDR1 MNHEY, CDR2 SMNVEV (reference sequence). The ends lost 6 bases at V and 10 bases at J; junction bases unmatched: 7. CDR3 sequence reads: CASSLVGLAGGEQFF. For the CDR3, the DNA is TGTGCCAGCAGCCTAGTCGGACTAGCGGGAGGGGAGCAGTTCTTC.

There are a few counts of this clonotype. V is TRBV20-1 and J is TRBJ2-7, with D tentatively TRBD1 (5 bases). V dropped 0 bases and J dropped 4 bases, with 19 bases sitting between them. Germline CDR1 reads DFQATT; CDR2 reads SNEGSKA (reference sequence). This CDR3 has 16 residues. This CDR3 is CSARDPRTYGGYEQYF. CDR3 coding DNA: TGCAGTGCTAGAGACCCGAGGACATACGGTGGTTACGAGCAGTACTTC.

This clonotype was seen a few times. This chain joins TRBV10-3 and TRBJ1-6, with 7 positions matching TRBD1. V lost 5 bases, J lost 7 bases, and 8 bases stayed unmatched. Germline CDR1 is ENHRY and CDR2 is SYGVKD. The CDR3 is 15 amino acids. The CDR3 here is CAISSPDRWNSPLHF. The CDR3, as DNA: TGTGCCATCAGTTCCCCGGACAGGTGGAATTCACCCCTCCACTTT.

This clonotype occurred a few times. V gene TRBV7-2 combines with J gene TRBJ2-2; 10 bases agree with TRBD2. The V gene end was trimmed by 1 base and the J gene end by 5 bases; junction bases not matched to a gene: 4. Germline V lookup: CDR1 SGHTA, CDR2 FQGNSA. The CDR3 is 16 residues long. The CDR3 loop reads CASSLVSGRVTGELFF. The CDR3 DNA reads as TGTGCCAGCAGCTTAGTGAGCGGGAGGGTAACCGGGGAGCTGTTTTTT.

The V gene is TRBV12-3 or TRBV12-4, the J gene TRBJ1-2, with D unclear. This CDR3 comprises 16 residues. With 1 base removed from V and 0 bases from J, the gap between germline ends came to 12 bases. The CDR3 DNA reads as TGTGCCAGCAGTTTAGGGCAGGCCAGGACTAACTATGGCTACACCTTC. Amino acids: CASSLGQARTNYGYTF.

The rearrangement uses TRBV5-6 and TRBJ2-3; 7 positions match TRBD1. Germline-derived CDR1 and CDR2 are SGHDT and YYEEEE. The CDR3 contains 16 residues. V was clipped by 4 bases and J by 0 bases; unmatched bases: 8. CDR3 protein: CASSPTGTASTDTQYF. The CDR3 DNA reads as TGTGCCAGCAGCCCCACCGGGACAGCTAGCACAGATACGCAGTATTTT. Filled out from reference TRBV5-6 and TRBJ2-3, the complete variable domain reads DAGVTQSPTHLIKTRGQQVTLRCSPKSGHDTVSWYQQALGQGPQFIFQYYEEEERQRGNFPDRFSGHQFPNYSSELNVNALLLGDSALYLCASSPTGTASTDTQYFGPGTRLTVL.

The chain carries TRBV20-1 and TRBJ1-5; D possibly corresponds to TRBD1 (5 bases). The CDR3 runs to 13 residues. Trimming took off 5 bases at V and 4 bases at J, with 12 bases between the two ends. Germline loops: CDR1 DFQATT, CDR2 SNEGSKA (reference sequence). CDR3 coding DNA: TGCAGTGCTCTAGGGGCTGGGAATCAGCCCCAGCATTTT. Protein product: CSALGAGNQPQHF.

CDR3 DNA: TGTGCCAGCAGTTTAGGAGGGACAGGGGGCTTCAATGAGCAGTTCTTC. Amino acids: CASSLGGTGGFNEQFF. V and J are TRBV28 and TRBJ2-1, with 12 bases matching TRBD1. V was pared by 2 bases and J by 6 bases, with 5 bases of the junction left unmatched. The CDR3 length is 16 residues. CDR1 is MDHEN and CDR2 is SYDVKM in the germline V gene. The full variable domain, completed using reference TRBV28 and TRBJ2-1, is DVKVTQSSRYLVKRTGEKVFLECVQDMDHENMFWYRQDPGLGLRLIYFSYDVKMKEKGDIPEGYSVSREKKERFSLILESASTNQTSMYLCASSLGGTGGFNEQFFGPGTRLTVL.

The chain joins TRBV3-1 to TRBJ2-1; 7 bases are shared with TRBD2. V was clipped by 1 base and J by 10 bases; unmatched bases: 13. Germline V gene lookup returns CDR1 LGHDT and CDR2 YNNKEL (reference sequence). The CDR3 sequence is 16 residues long. The CDR3 reads CASSQVLASGFHEQFF. The DNA of the CDR3 is TGTGCCAGCAGCCAAGTGCTGGCTAGCGGTTTTCACGAGCAGTTCTTC.

The chain uses TRBV3-1 and TRBJ2-1; D is possibly TRBD1 (6 bases). This CDR3 comprises 16 residues. The V end was cut by 1 base, the J end by 7 bases, with 17 bases between. Germline V CDR1 and CDR2: LGHDT, YNNKEL (reference sequence). The CDR3 sequence is CASSQGVGQRGNEQFF. CDR3 nucleotide sequence: TGTGCCAGCAGCCAAGGGGTCGGTCAAAGGGGGAATGAGCAGTTCTTC.

As regards this clonotype: A much larger clone is a single base away; this may be a read error. The chain combines TRBV20-1 with TRBJ2-5, with 7 bases aligning to TRBD1. This CDR3 spans 14 amino acids. V lost 3 bases and J lost 4; bases outside the gene matches: 8. Per germline, CDR1 DFQATT and CDR2 SNEGSKA (reference sequence). The CDR3 region is CSASPGTVRETQYF. The CDR3 DNA is TGCAGTGCTAGTCCTGGGACAGTACGAGAGACCCAGTACTTC.

This chain joins TRBV20-1 and TRBJ2-7; 10 bases agree with TRBD2. There are 15 residues in the CDR3. V was pared by 3 bases and J by 6 bases, with 11 bases of the junction left unmatched. Germline CDR1 and CDR2: DFQATT and SNEGSKA (reference sequence). The CDR3 spells CSASFWSGRALEQYF. The DNA for the CDR3 is TGCAGTGCTAGCTTTTGGAGCGGGAGGGCTCTCGAGCAGTACTTC.

The CDR3 here is CASSQSTSGYNEQFF. CDR3 DNA: TGCGCCAGCAGCCAGTCGACTAGCGGTTACAATGAGCAGTTCTTC. This sequence joins TRBV4-1 and TRBJ2-1; 9 nucleotides align to TRBD2. CDR1 and CDR2 from the germline V gene are MGHRA and YSYEKL. This CDR3 spans 15 amino acids. Germline trimming cut 3 bases from V and 4 bases from J; bases unmatched to any gene: 4.

This clonotype was seen a handful of times. The gene calls are TRBV20-1 and TRBJ2-5; TRBD2 agrees at 11 bases. With 4 bases clipped from V and 4 bases from J, the junction kept 5 bases outside the gene matches. This CDR3 is 14 amino acids long. Germline assignment: CDR1 DFQATT and CDR2 SNEGSKA (reference sequence). DNA for the CDR3: TGCAGTGCTACGGGACTAGCGGTGGGAGAGACCCAGTACTTC. Translating gives CSATGLAVGETQYF.

This clonotype appeared a single time. The gene calls are TRBV6-2 or TRBV6-3 and TRBJ1-5; D is uncertain. This CDR3 is built from 15 residues. Trimming removed 5 bases from V and 0 bases from J, with 11 bases in between. Germline CDR1 and CDR2: MNHEY and SVGEGT. This CDR3 is CASSPDGVSNQPQHF. CDR3 nucleotide sequence: TGTGCCAGCAGTCCTGACGGAGTTAGCAATCAGCCCCAGCATTTT.

Ten or more counts support this clonotype. This sequence joins TRBV12-3 or TRBV12-4 and TRBJ2-7, with D tentatively TRBD1 (5 bases). The CDR3 is made up of 16 amino acids. The V end was cut by 5 bases, the J end by 3 bases, with 20 bases between. The DNA of the CDR3 is TGTGCCAGCAGTCAGGGAAGAGAGACTGGACGCTACGAGCAGTACTTC. It translates to CASSQGRETGRYEQYF.

This clonotype was recorded a few times. V and J are TRBV12-3 or TRBV12-4 and TRBJ2-2; possible D gene TRBD1, 6 bases. This CDR3 has 14 amino acids. Trimming removed 3 bases at V and 7 bases at J, with 12 bases between. The CDR3 coding sequence is TGTGCCAGCAGTTTTGTCAGGGGCAGCGGGGAGCTGTTTTTT. Translating it yields CASSFVRGSGELFF.

V gene TRBV7-9 combines with J gene TRBJ1-1; tentative D call: TRBD1 (6 bases). The CDR3 is 12 amino acids. The V gene lost 4 bases and the J gene lost 11 bases, with 14 bases spanning the gap. CDR1 is SEHNR, CDR2 FQNEAQ, per germline (reference sequence). CDR3 in amino acids: CASSYTGRTAFF. CDR3 in DNA: TGTGCCAGCAGCTACACAGGGAGGACGGCTTTCTTT.

This clonotype was recorded a few times. The chain uses TRBV27 and TRBJ1-2, with 7 bases lining up with TRBD1. Germline values: CDR1 MNHEY, CDR2 SMNVEV (reference sequence). V dropped 2 bases and J dropped 4; count of bases not matched to a gene: 7. The CDR3 sequence is 15 residues long. The CDR3 is CASSLGATGIYGYTF. In nucleotides, the CDR3 is TGTGCCAGCAGTTTAGGTGCGACAGGGATCTATGGCTACACCTTC.

This clonotype has more than one count but fewer than ten. The chain couples TRBV30 to TRBJ2-7; 7 bases are shared with TRBD2. The germline gives CDR1 GTSNPN, CDR2 SVGIG (reference sequence). V dropped 3 bases and J dropped 4; count of bases not matched to a gene: 12. The CDR3 runs 15 residues. In DNA, the CDR3 is TGTGCCTGGAGCCAAGGGCCAGGGAGGGGTTACGAGCAGTACTTC. Its translation is CAWSQGPGRGYEQYF.

This chain links TRBV19 with TRBJ2-1; the D call may be TRBD1 or TRBD2 (5 bases each). CDR1 and CDR2 (germline): LNHDA, SQIVND (reference sequence). Trimming cost V 6 bases and J 3 bases, with 15 bases left between them. This CDR3 region has 15 residues. The CDR3 DNA sequence: TGTGCCAGTAGGCCCCCGGGACCGAACTACAATGAGCAGTTCTTC. Protein product: CASRPPGPNYNEQFF.